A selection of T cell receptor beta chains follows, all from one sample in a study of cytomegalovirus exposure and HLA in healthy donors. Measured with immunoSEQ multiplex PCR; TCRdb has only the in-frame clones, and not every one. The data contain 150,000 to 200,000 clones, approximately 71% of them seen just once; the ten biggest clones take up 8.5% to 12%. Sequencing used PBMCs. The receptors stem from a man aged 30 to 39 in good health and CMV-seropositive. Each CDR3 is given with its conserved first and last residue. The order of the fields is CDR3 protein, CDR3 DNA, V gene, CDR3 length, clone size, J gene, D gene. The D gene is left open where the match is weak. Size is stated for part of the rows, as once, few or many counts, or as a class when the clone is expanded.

cdr3_aa: CASSPPQNSPLHF; cdr3_nt: TGCGCCAGCAGCCCACCCCAGAATTCACCCCTCCACTTT; v_call: TRBV4-1; cdr3_length: 13; clone_size: -; j_call: TRBJ1-6; d_call: -
cdr3_aa: CASSVDRTVLRVQYF; cdr3_nt: TGTGCCAGCAGCGTCGATAGGACTGTCCTTAGGGTGCAGTACTTC; v_call: TRBV5-8; cdr3_length: 15; clone_size: -; j_call: TRBJ2-7; d_call: -
cdr3_aa: CASSSPGRRTGYYEQYF; cdr3_nt: TGTGCCAGCAGCTCCCCCGGAAGGCGGACAGGGTACTACGAGCAGTACTTC; v_call: TRBV28; cdr3_length: 17; clone_size: -; j_call: TRBJ2-7; d_call: TRBD1
cdr3_aa: CAINRERDYGYTF; cdr3_nt: TGTGCCATCAACAGGGAGAGGGACTATGGCTACACCTTC; v_call: TRBV10-3; cdr3_length: 13; clone_size: -; j_call: TRBJ1-2; d_call: -
cdr3_aa: CASSESLEGQPQHF; cdr3_nt: TGTGCCAGCAGTGAAAGTTTGGAGGGTCAGCCCCAGCATTTT; v_call: TRBV6-1; cdr3_length: 14; clone_size: few; j_call: TRBJ1-5; d_call: -
cdr3_aa: CASSVDQGLNTEAFF; cdr3_nt: TGTGCCAGCAGCGTAGACCAGGGGCTGAACACTGAAGCTTTCTTT; v_call: TRBV9; cdr3_length: 15; clone_size: -; j_call: TRBJ1-1; d_call: -
cdr3_aa: CASSPSGSTQMNTEAFF; cdr3_nt: TGTGCCAGCAGTCCCTCCGGGAGCACCCAAATGAACACTGAAGCTTTCTTT; v_call: TRBV7-9; cdr3_length: 17; clone_size: -; j_call: TRBJ1-1; d_call: -
cdr3_aa: CASRRVRLGEQYF; cdr3_nt: TGTGCCAGCAGGAGGGTTAGGTTGGGAGAGCAGTACTTC; v_call: TRBV5-6; cdr3_length: 13; clone_size: -; j_call: TRBJ2-7; d_call: -
cdr3_aa: CASSAGDYGYTF; cdr3_nt: TGTGCCAGCAGTGCGGGGGACTATGGCTACACCTTC; v_call: TRBV25-1; cdr3_length: 12; clone_size: once; j_call: TRBJ1-2; d_call: -
cdr3_aa: CASSTLPGLAVLDTQYF; cdr3_nt: TGTGCCAGTAGTACCCTACCGGGACTAGCGGTTCTGGATACGCAGTATTTT; v_call: TRBV19; cdr3_length: 17; clone_size: -; j_call: TRBJ2-3; d_call: TRBD2
cdr3_aa: CAISSQGTPRDTQYF; cdr3_nt: TGTGCCATCAGTTCCCAGGGGACCCCCCGGGATACGCAGTATTTT; v_call: TRBV10-3; cdr3_length: 15; clone_size: -; j_call: TRBJ2-3; d_call: -
cdr3_aa: CASSLGTFKSEQYF; cdr3_nt: TGCGCCAGCAGCCTCGGGACTTTCAAATCCGAGCAGTACTTC; v_call: TRBV4-1; cdr3_length: 14; clone_size: -; j_call: TRBJ2-7; d_call: -
cdr3_aa: CASSLDTAGDTYEQYF; cdr3_nt: TGTGCCAGCAGCTTAGATACAGCGGGAGATACGTACGAGCAGTACTTC; v_call: TRBV11-3; cdr3_length: 16; clone_size: -; j_call: TRBJ2-7; d_call: TRBD2
cdr3_aa: CASGRTPQETQYF; cdr3_nt: TGTGCCAGCGGACGGACACCACAAGAGACCCAGTACTTC; v_call: TRBV28; cdr3_length: 13; clone_size: -; j_call: TRBJ2-5; d_call: -
cdr3_aa: CASSPRLAGEHEQYF; cdr3_nt: TGTGCCAGCAGCCCTCGACTAGCGGGAGAACACGAGCAATACTTC; v_call: TRBV13; cdr3_length: 15; clone_size: -; j_call: TRBJ2-7; d_call: TRBD2
cdr3_aa: CASSGGLAGVNEQYF; cdr3_nt: TGTGCCAGCAGTGGGGGACTAGCGGGAGTTAACGAGCAGTACTTC; v_call: TRBV28; cdr3_length: 15; clone_size: -; j_call: TRBJ2-7; d_call: TRBD2
cdr3_aa: CASSPLGVSYNEQFF; cdr3_nt: TGTGCCAGTAGTCCCCTAGGCGTCTCCTACAATGAGCAGTTCTTC; v_call: TRBV19; cdr3_length: 15; clone_size: -; j_call: TRBJ2-1; d_call: -
cdr3_aa: CAWGRLDRERSGYTF; cdr3_nt: TGTGCCTGGGGCAGACTCGACAGGGAAAGGAGTGGCTACACCTTC; v_call: TRBV30; cdr3_length: 15; clone_size: -; j_call: TRBJ1-2; d_call: TRBD1
cdr3_aa: CASRRGQGEDTQYF; cdr3_nt: TGTGCCAGCAGAAGGGGACAGGGAGAAGATACGCAGTATTTT; v_call: TRBV6-4; cdr3_length: 14; clone_size: -; j_call: TRBJ2-3; d_call: TRBD1
cdr3_aa: CASRRPGQGLGNTIYF; cdr3_nt: TGTGCCAGCAGACGACCGGGACAGGGCTTAGGAAACACCATATATTTT; v_call: TRBV28; cdr3_length: 16; clone_size: -; j_call: TRBJ1-3; d_call: TRBD1
cdr3_aa: CASSYVVSGVYEQYF; cdr3_nt: TGTGCCAGCAGTTACGTGGTTTCGGGAGTTTACGAGCAGTACTTC; v_call: TRBV6-5; cdr3_length: 15; clone_size: few; j_call: TRBJ2-7; d_call: -
cdr3_aa: CASSAGQGIVNIQYF; cdr3_nt: TGTGCCAGCAGCGCAGGACAGGGGATCGTGAACATTCAGTACTTC; v_call: TRBV5-5; cdr3_length: 15; clone_size: -; j_call: TRBJ2-4; d_call: TRBD1
cdr3_aa: CASEGLAGGEQYF; cdr3_nt: TGTGCCAGCGAGGGACTAGCGGGAGGCGAGCAGTACTTC; v_call: TRBV19; cdr3_length: 13; clone_size: -; j_call: TRBJ2-7; d_call: TRBD2
cdr3_aa: CASSVLGGPTYEQYF; cdr3_nt: TGTGCCAGCAGCGTCTTGGGGGGACCTACCTACGAGCAGTACTTC; v_call: TRBV9; cdr3_length: 15; clone_size: -; j_call: TRBJ2-7; d_call: -
cdr3_aa: CAWSLNSPDTQYF; cdr3_nt: TGTGCCTGGAGTTTGAATAGCCCAGATACGCAGTATTTT; v_call: TRBV30; cdr3_length: 13; clone_size: few; j_call: TRBJ2-3; d_call: -
cdr3_aa: CASSEASGRAGEQFF; cdr3_nt: TGTGCCAGCAGTGAAGCTAGCGGGAGGGCCGGGGAGCAGTTCTTC; v_call: TRBV2; cdr3_length: 15; clone_size: -; j_call: TRBJ2-1; d_call: TRBD2
cdr3_aa: CASSRGGPPYEQYF; cdr3_nt: TGTGCCAGTAGCCGAGGGGGCCCTCCCTACGAGCAGTACTTC; v_call: TRBV19; cdr3_length: 14; clone_size: -; j_call: TRBJ2-7; d_call: TRBD1
cdr3_aa: CASSLVGRPERGTQYF; cdr3_nt: TGTGCCAGCAGCTTAGTTGGCAGGCCCGAAAGGGGGACCCAGTACTTC; v_call: TRBV7-4; cdr3_length: 16; clone_size: -; j_call: TRBJ2-5; d_call: -
cdr3_aa: CATSRTSGQSTDTQYF; cdr3_nt: TGTGCCACCAGCAGAACTAGCGGCCAAAGCACAGATACGCAGTATTTT; v_call: TRBV15; cdr3_length: 16; clone_size: -; j_call: TRBJ2-3; d_call: TRBD2
cdr3_aa: CASLGGGFWVF; cdr3_nt: TGTGCCAGCCTAGGGGGGGGCTTTTGGGTTTTC; v_call: TRBV27; cdr3_length: 11; clone_size: -; j_call: TRBJ2-7; d_call: -
cdr3_aa: CASSFSGQGGDQYF; cdr3_nt: TGCGCCAGCAGCTTTTCCGGACAGGGGGGGGATCAGTACTTC; v_call: TRBV5-1; cdr3_length: 14; clone_size: once; j_call: TRBJ2-5; d_call: TRBD1
cdr3_aa: CASSGSGSIFGETQYF; cdr3_nt: TGCGCCAGCAGTGGTAGCGGGAGCATTTTCGGCGAGACCCAGTACTTC; v_call: TRBV10-1; cdr3_length: 16; clone_size: -; j_call: TRBJ2-5; d_call: TRBD2
cdr3_aa: CAWSEQGAFKQYF; cdr3_nt: TGTGCCTGGAGTGAACAGGGGGCCTTTAAGCAGTACTTC; v_call: TRBV30; cdr3_length: 13; clone_size: -; j_call: TRBJ2-7; d_call: TRBD1
cdr3_aa: CAITQGFTGELFF; cdr3_nt: TGTGCCATCACTCAGGGTTTTACCGGGGAGCTGTTTTTT; v_call: TRBV10-3; cdr3_length: 13; clone_size: few; j_call: TRBJ2-2; d_call: -
cdr3_aa: CASRTGTVQAFF; cdr3_nt: TGTGCCAGCAGAACCGGGACAGTTCAAGCTTTCTTT; v_call: TRBV6-5; cdr3_length: 12; clone_size: -; j_call: TRBJ1-1; d_call: TRBD1
cdr3_aa: CASRRTGYNEKLFF; cdr3_nt: TGTGCCAGCAGGAGGACAGGGTATAATGAAAAACTGTTTTTT; v_call: TRBV7-9; cdr3_length: 14; clone_size: -; j_call: TRBJ1-4; d_call: TRBD1
cdr3_aa: CSVGDSYTF; cdr3_nt: TGCAGCGTCGGGGACTCCTACACCTTC; v_call: TRBV29-1; cdr3_length: 9; clone_size: -; j_call: TRBJ1-2; d_call: -
cdr3_aa: CASSPPGTGDGYTF; cdr3_nt: TGTGCCAGCAGTCCACCCGGGACAGGGGACGGCTACACCTTC; v_call: TRBV6-6; cdr3_length: 14; clone_size: few; j_call: TRBJ1-2; d_call: TRBD1
cdr3_aa: CASNREYGEQYF; cdr3_nt: TGTGCCAGCAACCGGGAGTACGGCGAGCAGTACTTC; v_call: TRBV27; cdr3_length: 12; clone_size: -; j_call: TRBJ2-7; d_call: -
cdr3_aa: CASSSHTPRTEAFF; cdr3_nt: TGTGCCAGCAGTTCACATACACCGCGGACTGAAGCTTTCTTT; v_call: TRBV27; cdr3_length: 14; clone_size: -; j_call: TRBJ1-1; d_call: -
cdr3_aa: CASSQNQAGYEQYF; cdr3_nt: TGCGCCAGCAGCCAAAACCAGGCGGGTTACGAGCAGTACTTC; v_call: TRBV4-1; cdr3_length: 14; clone_size: -; j_call: TRBJ2-7; d_call: -
cdr3_aa: CASSQSRDRMNTEAFF; cdr3_nt: TGTGCCAGCAGCCAGTCCCGGGACAGAATGAACACTGAAGCTTTCTTT; v_call: TRBV16; cdr3_length: 16; clone_size: few; j_call: TRBJ1-1; d_call: TRBD1
cdr3_aa: CASSPTPGLAGVYEQYF; cdr3_nt: TGTGCCAGCAGCCCTACCCCGGGACTAGCGGGAGTATACGAGCAGTACTTC; v_call: TRBV9; cdr3_length: 17; clone_size: -; j_call: TRBJ2-7; d_call: TRBD2
cdr3_aa: CASSLAGQAARGYTF; cdr3_nt: TGTGCCAGCAGCTTAGCAGGACAGGCGGCCCGGGGCTACACCTTC; v_call: TRBV7-9; cdr3_length: 15; clone_size: -; j_call: TRBJ1-2; d_call: TRBD1
cdr3_aa: CASRDLQGASYEQYF; cdr3_nt: TGCGCCAGCAGGGATCTACAGGGGGCTTCCTACGAGCAGTACTTC; v_call: TRBV5-1; cdr3_length: 15; clone_size: few; j_call: TRBJ2-7; d_call: TRBD1
cdr3_aa: CASTLGETQYF; cdr3_nt: TGTGCCAGCACCCTAGGAGAGACCCAGTACTTC; v_call: TRBV7-9; cdr3_length: 11; clone_size: once; j_call: TRBJ2-5; d_call: -
cdr3_aa: CASSLDQVTYNEQFF; cdr3_nt: TGCGCCAGCAGCTTGGACCAGGTCACCTACAATGAGCAGTTCTTC; v_call: TRBV5-1; cdr3_length: 15; clone_size: -; j_call: TRBJ2-1; d_call: -
cdr3_aa: CASSSRWGGTNTEAFF; cdr3_nt: TGCGCCAGCAGCTCCCGTTGGGGAGGGACGAACACTGAAGCTTTCTTT; v_call: TRBV5-1; cdr3_length: 16; clone_size: -; j_call: TRBJ1-1; d_call: -
cdr3_aa: CSVADSRGGTEAFF; cdr3_nt: TGCAGCGTGGCTGACAGTCGAGGGGGCACTGAAGCTTTCTTT; v_call: TRBV29-1; cdr3_length: 14; clone_size: -; j_call: TRBJ1-1; d_call: -